The 14 T cell receptor beta chains reported below all come from one sample, sequenced in a study of T cell responses to AZD1222 COVID-19 vaccine. Profiled with immunoSEQ multiplex PCR; TCRdb holds only in-frame clones, not every one. The sample includes tens of thousands of clones, about 83% of them seen just once. This material consisted of peripheral blood, taken 28 days after the second AZD1222 dose. The receptor source for this set is an adult who received the AZD1222 COVID-19 vaccine.

This clone came up once. V gene TRBV7-2 combines with J gene TRBJ2-5, with D unresolved. CDR3 size: 13 residues. Germline lookup yields CDR1 SGHTA and CDR2 FQGNSA. V lost 3 bases to trimming and J lost 2 bases, with 7 bases between them. CDR3 bases: TGTGCCAGCAGCTTCTCGCTTCAAGAGACCCAGTACTTC. It is translated as CASSFSLQETQYF.

The V gene is TRBV5-1, the J gene TRBJ1-1; D is unresolved. The CDR3 runs to 14 residues. Germline assignment: CDR1 SGHRS and CDR2 YFSETQ. Trimming stripped 4 bases from V and 4 bases from J, with 14 bases between. This CDR3 is CASSTAPPATEAFF. The CDR3 coding sequence is TGCGCCAGCAGCACTGCACCTCCTGCCACTGAAGCTTTCTTT.

The CDR3 DNA reads as TGTGCCACCAGCAACGGGATCAGCGGGGGGACCAATGAGCAGTTCTTC. Its translation: CATSNGISGGTNEQFF. This chain joins TRBV15 and TRBJ2-1, with 9 nucleotides matching TRBD2. In germline, CDR1 is LNHNV, CDR2 YYDKDF (reference sequence). V shed 4 bases, J shed 6 bases, and the junction held 10 bases outside the gene matches. CDR3 length: 16 residues.

This clone occurred once. The rearrangement links TRBV2 to TRBJ1-2, with TRBD1 matching over 9 bases. The CDR3 extends over 13 amino acids. Germline V gene sequence: CDR1 SNHLY, CDR2 FYNNEI. The trim removed 4 bases at V and 6 bases at J, leaving 3 bases unmatched. Here the CDR3 DNA reads TGTGCCAGCAGTGGGACAGGGGTAAATGGCTACACCTTC. Translating it yields CASSGTGVNGYTF.

The chain recombines TRBV6-1 with TRBJ2-5, with TRBD2 matching 12 bases. Germline V gene data show CDR1 as MNHNS and CDR2 as SASEGT. With V trimmed by 3 bases and J by 4 bases, 3 bases remained unmatched. The CDR3 covers 15 residues. As DNA, the CDR3 is TGTGCCAGCAGTGATACGACTAGCGGGGGAGAGACCCAGTACTTC. Amino acid sequence: CASSDTTSGGETQYF.

V gene TRBV7-9 combines with J gene TRBJ1-1; D is undetermined. CDR1 is SEHNR, CDR2 FQNEAQ, per germline (reference sequence). CDR3 length: 15 amino acids. Trimming removed 4 bases from V and 11 bases from J, with 23 bases in between. The chain's CDR3 is CASSSNQLSTVFAFF. The CDR3 DNA reads as TGTGCCAGCAGCTCCAACCAACTTTCTACAGTGTTTGCTTTCTTT.

The chain couples TRBV30 to TRBJ1-5; 7 bases match TRBD1. The CDR3 length is 14 residues. Germline V CDR1 and CDR2: GTSNPN, SVGIG (reference sequence). After removal of 5 bases from V and 2 bases from J, the junction contained 6 bases not matched to a gene. DNA for the CDR3: TGTGCCTGGGCGTACAGGGGAGGCAATCAGCCCCAGCATTTT. It yields the protein CAWAYRGGNQPQHF.

The table lists this clone with a few counts. The rearrangement uses TRBV21-1 and TRBJ1-2. TRBV21-1 is shown as a pseudogene. The CDR3 contains 16 residues. The DNA of the CDR3 is TGTGCCAGCAGCAAATTCGTCATCCCCTCGGACTATGGCTACACCTTC. It translates to CASSKFVIPSDYGYTF.

This sequence joins TRBV18 and TRBJ1-3, with D unclear. The CDR3 length is 16 residues. Trimming shortened V by 0 bases and J by 4 bases, and 13 bases separated the two germline ends. Germline assignment: CDR1 KGHSH and CDR2 LQKENI. The CDR3 protein is CASSPPGRVEGNTIYF. As DNA, the CDR3 is TGTGCCAGCTCACCACCGGGAAGGGTAGAAGGAAACACCATATATTTT.

This rearrangement joins TRBV7-3 to TRBJ2-7, with TRBD2 identical over 10 bases. The CDR3 has 18 amino acids. Looked up from germline, CDR1 is SGHTA and CDR2 is FQGTGA. With V trimmed by 2 bases and J by 6 bases, 16 bases remained unmatched. CDR3 region: CASSLEGPLAGVSGEQYF. DNA of the CDR3: TGTGCCAGCAGCTTAGAAGGACCGCTAGCGGGGGTCAGCGGCGAGCAGTACTTC.

This chain connects TRBV5-1 to TRBJ1-1, with TRBD1 matching 7 bases. Losses at the gene ends were 4 bases for V and 2 bases for J; bases not matched to a gene: 8. This CDR3 spans 15 amino acids. CDR1 is SGHRS and CDR2 is YFSETQ in the germline V gene. CDR3 amino acids: CASSALDRSNTEAFF. CDR3 sequence (DNA): TGCGCCAGCAGCGCCCTGGACAGGAGTAACACTGAAGCTTTCTTT.

This clone was observed a single time. The genes are TRBV5-6 and TRBJ1-1; D gene unclear. The CDR3 consists of 12 residues. Germline V gene sequence: CDR1 SGHDT, CDR2 YYEEEE. V lost 4 bases and J 9 bases, leaving 13 bases between the germline ends. As DNA, the CDR3 is TGTGCCAGCAGCCGGACGTCAGCTAAAGCTTTCTTT. Amino acids: CASSRTSAKAFF.

The J gene is TRBJ1-1, the V gene TRBV18; D is possibly TRBD1 (5 bases). Trimming left V 3 bases short and J 0 bases short, with 14 bases between. This CDR3 comprises 16 residues. Germline loops: CDR1 KGHSH, CDR2 LQKENI. The DNA of the CDR3 is TGTGCCAGCTCACCGAGATCCGGGACGGTGAACACTGAAGCTTTCTTT. Amino acid sequence: CASSPRSGTVNTEAFF. The full variable domain, with the rest looked up from reference TRBV18 and TRBJ1-1, is NAGVMQNPRHLVRRRGQEARLRCSPMKGHSHVYWYRQLPEEGLKFMVYLQKENIIDESGMPKERFSAEFPKEGPSILRIQQVVRGDSAAYFCASSPRSGTVNTEAFFGQGTRLTVV.

The V and J genes are TRBV5-8 and TRBJ2-1; D gene ambiguous. Germline lookup yields CDR1 SGHTS and CDR2 YDEGEE. CDR3 size: 15 residues. V was cut by 2 bases and J by 3 bases, with 12 bases left in between. CDR3 sequence: CASSLWGSDYNEQFF. CDR3 in DNA: TGTGCCAGCAGCTTATGGGGTTCCGACTACAATGAGCAGTTCTTC.